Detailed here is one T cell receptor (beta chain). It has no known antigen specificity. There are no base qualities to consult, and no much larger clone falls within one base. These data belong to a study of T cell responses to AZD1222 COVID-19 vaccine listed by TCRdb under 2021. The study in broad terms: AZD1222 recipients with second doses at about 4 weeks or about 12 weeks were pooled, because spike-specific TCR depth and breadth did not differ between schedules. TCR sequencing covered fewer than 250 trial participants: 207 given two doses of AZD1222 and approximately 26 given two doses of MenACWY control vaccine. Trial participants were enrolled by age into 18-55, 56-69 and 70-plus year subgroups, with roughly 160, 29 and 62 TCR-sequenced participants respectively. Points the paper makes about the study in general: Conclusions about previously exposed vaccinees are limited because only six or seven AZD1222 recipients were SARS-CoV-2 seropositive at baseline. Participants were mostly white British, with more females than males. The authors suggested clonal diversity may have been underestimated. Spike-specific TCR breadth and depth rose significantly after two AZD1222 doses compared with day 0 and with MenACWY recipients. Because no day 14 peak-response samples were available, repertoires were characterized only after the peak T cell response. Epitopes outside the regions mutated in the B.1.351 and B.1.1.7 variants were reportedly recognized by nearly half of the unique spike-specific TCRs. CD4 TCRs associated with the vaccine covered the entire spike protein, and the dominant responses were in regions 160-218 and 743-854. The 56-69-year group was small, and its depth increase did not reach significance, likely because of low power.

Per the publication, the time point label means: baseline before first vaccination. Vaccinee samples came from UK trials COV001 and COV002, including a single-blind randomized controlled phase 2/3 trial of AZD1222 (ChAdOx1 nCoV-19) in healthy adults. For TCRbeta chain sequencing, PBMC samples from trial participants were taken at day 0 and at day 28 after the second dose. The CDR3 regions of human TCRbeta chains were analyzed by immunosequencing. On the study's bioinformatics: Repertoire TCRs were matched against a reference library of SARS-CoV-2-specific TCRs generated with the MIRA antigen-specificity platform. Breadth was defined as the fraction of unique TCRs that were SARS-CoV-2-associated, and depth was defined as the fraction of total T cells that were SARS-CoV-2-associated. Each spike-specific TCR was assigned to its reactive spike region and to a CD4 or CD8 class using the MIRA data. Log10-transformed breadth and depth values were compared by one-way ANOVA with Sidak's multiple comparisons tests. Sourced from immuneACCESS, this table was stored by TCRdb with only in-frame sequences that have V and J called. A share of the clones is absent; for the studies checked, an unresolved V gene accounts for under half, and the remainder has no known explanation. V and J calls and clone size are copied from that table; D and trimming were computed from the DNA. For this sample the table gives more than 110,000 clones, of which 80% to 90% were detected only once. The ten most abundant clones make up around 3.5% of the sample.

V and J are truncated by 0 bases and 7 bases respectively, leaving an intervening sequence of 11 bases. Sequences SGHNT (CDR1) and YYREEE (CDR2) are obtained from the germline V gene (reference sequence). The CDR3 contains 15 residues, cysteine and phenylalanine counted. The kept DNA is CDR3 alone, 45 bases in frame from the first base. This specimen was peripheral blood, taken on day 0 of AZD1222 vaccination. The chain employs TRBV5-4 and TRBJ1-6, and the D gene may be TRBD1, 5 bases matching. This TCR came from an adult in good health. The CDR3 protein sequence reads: CASSLAGGNNSPLHF. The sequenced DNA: TGTGCCAGCAGCTTGGCCGGGGGGAACAATTCACCCCTCCACTTT.